The source of this TCR beta chain is a study of regulatory T cells in long-lasting Graves disease. In its sample, this clonotype was seen many times. Time point defined: persistent/refractory GD, antithyroid drugs over 5 years with positive TRAb. Construction of the TCR library relied on RNA isolated from PBMCs. Per the germline V gene, CDR1 is MNHEY and CDR2 is SMNVEV (reference sequence). This CDR3 contains 14 residues. V gave up 2 bases and J gave up 5 bases, with 9 bases separating them. Building the TCR beta libraries relied on iRepertoire HTBI primers, and CDR3 regions underwent Arm-PCR. TCRdb re-analysed the multiplex PCR reads in MiXCR, keeping a single row per CDR3 protein. The data contain about 310,000 distinct CDR3 sequences, approximately 20% of them singletons.

The J gene is TRBJ1-4, the V gene TRBV27, with D possibly matching TRBD1 (6 bases). The sequence came from a female donor with Graves disease. The sequencing here drew on peripheral blood mononuclear cells (PBMCs), taken when the disease was refractory, from a patient treated with antithyroid drugs. The CDR3 here is CASSLQGRNEKLFF. The CDR3 DNA reads as TGTGCCAGCAGTTTACAGGGGAGAAATGAAAAACTGTTTTTT. The entire variable domain, with the rest obtained from reference TRBV27 and TRBJ1-4, is as follows: EAQVTQNPRYLITVTGKKLTVTCSQNMNHEYMSWYRQDPGLGLRQIYYSMNVEVTDKGDVPEGYKVSRKEKRNFPLILESPSPNQTSLYFCASSLQGRNEKLFFGSGTQLSVL.